The 26 T cell receptor beta chains below come from one sample, sequenced in a study of control samples from healthy donors and cancer patients. Assay used: immunoSEQ multiplex PCR; TCRdb lists only in-frame clones, some missing. The sample has roughly 50,000 clones, 94% seen once. Material for sequencing was blood. The receptors here all came from a man aged 30 to 45 in good health.

The gene calls are TRBV6-5 and TRBJ1-1, with D uncertain. CDR3 size: 13 residues. V lost 2 bases and J 3 bases, leaving 7 bases between the germline ends. CDR1 is MNHEY and CDR2 is SVGAGI in the germline V gene. The CDR3 loop reads CASSYQRDTEAFF. The CDR3 nucleotides read TGTGCCAGCAGTTACCAAAGGGACACTGAAGCTTTCTTT.

The V and J genes are TRBV30 and TRBJ2-7; TRBD1 matches at 9 bases. Germline-derived CDR1 and CDR2 are GTSNPN and SVGIG (reference sequence). The V gene end was trimmed by 0 bases and the J gene end by 3 bases; junction bases not matched to a gene: 3. The CDR3 sequence is 14 residues long. The CDR3 loop is CAWSVGTGYYEQYF. The CDR3 region has the DNA TGTGCCTGGAGTGTCGGGACAGGGTACTACGAGCAGTACTTC.

The chain has TRBV6-5 and TRBJ1-2; D is possibly TRBD1 (5 bases). This CDR3 contains 15 residues. Trimming shortened V by 6 bases and J by 4 bases, and 18 bases separated the two germline ends. CDR1 is MNHEY, CDR2 SVGAGI, per germline. The CDR3 region has the DNA TGTGCCAGCAGGAAACAGGAAACGGGGGGCTATGGCTACACCTTC. Translating gives CASRKQETGGYGYTF.

The V call is TRBV6-5, the J call TRBJ1-1, with TRBD1 matching over 9 bases. The CDR3 covers 12 residues. Trimming removed 6 bases from V and 4 bases from J; junction bases left unmatched: 0. Germline CDR1 MNHEY, CDR2 SVGAGI. CDR3 DNA sequence: TGTGCCAGCAGGGGACAGGGCACTGAAGCTTTCTTT. This encodes CASRGQGTEAFF.

This rearrangement joins TRBV7-9 to TRBJ1-2; D is perhaps TRBD1 (6 bases). Trimming took off 2 bases at V and 5 bases at J, with 12 bases between the two ends. The germline CDR1 and CDR2 sequences are SEHNR and FQNEAQ (reference sequence). The CDR3 sequence is 14 residues long. Here the CDR3 reads CASSLMGAPYGYTF. The CDR3 DNA sequence: TGTGCCAGCAGCTTAATGGGGGCCCCATATGGCTACACCTTC.

This CDR3 is CASSPRQGAPNYGYTF. The CDR3 DNA reads TGTGCCAGCAGCCCGAGACAGGGGGCGCCTAACTATGGCTACACCTTC. The V gene is TRBV14, the J gene TRBJ1-2; 10 nucleotides line up with TRBD1. CDR3 length: 16 residues. Germline values: CDR1 SGHDN, CDR2 FVKESK. V shed 4 bases and J 0 bases; nucleotides not matched to a gene: 5.

The chain has TRBV6-5 and TRBJ2-7, with D possibly matching TRBD2 (5 bases). CDR3 size: 15 residues. Germline V gives CDR1 MNHEY, CDR2 SVGAGI. Trimming took off 6 bases at V and 4 bases at J, with 19 bases between the two ends. The CDR3 loop reads CASRQIGSPHYEQYF. CDR3 sequence (DNA): TGTGCCAGCAGGCAGATTGGGAGTCCCCATTACGAGCAGTACTTC.

This clone was seen a handful of times. The gene calls are TRBV4-1 and TRBJ2-1; 10 nucleotides match TRBD2. Trimming cost V 1 base and J 2 bases; bases outside gene matches: 20. The CDR3 runs 22 residues. CDR1 and CDR2 (germline): MGHRA, YSYEKL. CDR3 coding DNA: TGCGCCAGCAGCCAAGGAAGGGCCGGTGCGGCTAGCGGGAGTTTGACCTACAATGAGCAGTTCTTC. It specifies CASSQGRAGAASGSLTYNEQFF.

J is TRBJ1-2 and V is TRBV10-3; 11 nucleotides align to TRBD1. V shed 4 bases and J 5 bases; nucleotides not matched to a gene: 6. This CDR3 is 15 amino acids long. Germline V gives CDR1 ENHRY, CDR2 SYGVKD. In DNA form, the CDR3 reads TGTGCCATCAGTGGAGGACAGGGGGCGGGATATGGCTACACCTTC. It yields the protein CAISGGQGAGYGYTF.

This clone was picked up one time. The rearrangement uses TRBV24-1 and TRBJ1-2; possible D gene TRBD1, 6 bases. Trimming cost V 0 bases and J 8 bases, with 12 bases left between them. The germline CDR1 and CDR2 sequences are KGHDR and SFDVKD. The CDR3 consists of 14 residues. The CDR3 sequence: CATSDLRQGNGYTF. CDR3 DNA sequence: TGTGCCACCAGTGATTTGCGGCAGGGGAACGGCTACACCTTC.

The V gene is TRBV2, the J gene TRBJ1-1, with D possibly being TRBD1 (5 bases). Per the germline V gene, CDR1 is SNHLY and CDR2 is FYNNEI. The V and J ends lost 4 bases and 1 base respectively, with 10 bases between them. The CDR3 covers 14 residues. CDR3 DNA: TGTGCCAGCAGTGTAGGGACCGCGAACACTGAAGCTTTCTTT. Amino acids: CASSVGTANTEAFF.

The genes are TRBV10-3 and TRBJ2-7; D may be TRBD2 (6 bases). This CDR3 region has 15 residues. CDR1 is ENHRY, CDR2 SYGVKD, per germline. The V end lost 0 bases, the J end lost 6 bases, and 15 bases lay between the germline ends. CDR3: CAISESPGVEGEQYF. The CDR3 DNA sequence: TGTGCCATCAGTGAGTCCCCGGGAGTCGAGGGCGAGCAGTACTTC.

The V and J genes are TRBV18 and TRBJ1-6; a possible D gene is TRBD1 (5 bases). CDR3 length equals 14 residues. The ends were cut back, 0 bases at V and 7 bases at J, with 7 bases in the middle. Germline V gene data show CDR1 as KGHSH and CDR2 as LQKENI. CDR3: CASSPPRGNSPLHF. The CDR3 bases are TGTGCCAGCTCACCACCCCGGGGCAATTCACCCCTCCACTTT.

The chain couples TRBV7-2 to TRBJ1-6; D gene uncertain. V was trimmed by 6 bases and J by 9 bases, leaving 18 bases between them. Germline-derived CDR1 and CDR2 are SGHTA and FQGNSA. The CDR3 runs to 15 residues. The DNA for the CDR3 is TGTGCCAGCAGTCTCGGAGGTGGGCTAGGTTCACCCCTCCACTTT. Its translation is CASSLGGGLGSPLHF.

The chain is built from TRBV6-2 or TRBV6-3 and TRBJ2-1; D is possibly TRBD2 (5 bases). Trimming took off 0 bases at V and 6 bases at J, with 18 bases between the two ends. The CDR3 spans 17 residues. The germline V gene encodes CDR1 MNHEY and CDR2 SVGEGT. CDR3 sequence reads: CASSYSIRTGSLNEQFF. The CDR3 DNA is TGTGCCAGCAGTTACTCGATAAGGACTGGCTCTCTCAATGAGCAGTTCTTC.

The genes are TRBV20-1 and TRBJ2-7; D not certain. Trimming shortened V by 2 bases and J by 6 bases, and 8 bases separated the two germline ends. CDR1 is DFQATT, CDR2 SNEGSKA, per germline (reference sequence). The CDR3 length is 11 residues. Here the CDR3 reads CSARQVSEQYF. In DNA form, the CDR3 reads TGCAGTGCTAGACAGGTTTCCGAGCAGTACTTC.

The sample holds a few counts of this clone. This chain links TRBV9 with TRBJ2-1; TRBD2 agrees at 10 bases. With V trimmed by 3 bases and J by 5 bases, 5 bases remained unmatched. Germline CDR1 SGDLS, CDR2 YYNGEE. The CDR3 totals 15 residues. CDR3 DNA sequence: TGTGCCAGCAGCGCGACTAGCGGGTTGAACAATGAGCAGTTCTTC. Protein product: CASSATSGLNNEQFF.

The chain uses TRBV12-3 or TRBV12-4 and TRBJ2-3; perhaps TRBD2 as D (5 bases). The germline V and J ends were trimmed by 4 bases and 4 bases, with 9 bases remaining between them. This CDR3 region has 13 residues. Here the CDR3 DNA reads TGTGCCAGCAGTTATCTAGCCTCAGATACGCAGTATTTT. Protein sequence: CASSYLASDTQYF.

The chain has TRBV6-5 and TRBJ1-1; no reliable D call. Germline CDR1 reads MNHEY; CDR2 reads SVGAGI. Trimming took off 7 bases at V and 7 bases at J, with 13 bases between the two ends. The CDR3 has 12 residues. The CDR3 region is CASTVGLNEAFF. The DNA of the CDR3 is TGTGCCAGCACTGTAGGGTTAAATGAAGCTTTCTTT.

The chain links TRBV25-1 to TRBJ2-5; tentatively, D is TRBD1 (5 bases). The CDR3 is 13 residues long. The V gene's germline CDR1 is MGHDK and CDR2 SYGVNS. Trimming pared 4 bases from V and 6 bases from J, leaving 12 bases between. In nucleotides, the CDR3 is TGTGCCAGCAGTGTAGGACACCTGAAGACCCAGTACTTC. It yields the protein CASSVGHLKTQYF.

The chain has TRBV7-2 and TRBJ2-3; TRBD2 aligns across 7 bases. Germline values: CDR1 SGHTA, CDR2 FQGNSA. The length of the CDR3 is 17 residues. Trimming took 3 bases from V and 0 from J; bases not matched to a gene: 9. CDR3 protein: CASSFPVGGGSTDTQYF. CDR3 DNA: TGTGCCAGCAGCTTCCCCGTGGGGGGGGGTAGCACAGATACGCAGTATTTT.

J is TRBJ1-6 and V is TRBV6-5, with 8 bases that match TRBD1. Trimming at V came to 5 bases and at J to 7 bases, leaving 7 bases not matched to a gene. The germline V gene encodes CDR1 MNHEY and CDR2 SVGAGI. The CDR3 runs to 15 residues. As DNA, the CDR3 is TGTGCCAGCAGTCTACAGGGGGTGACGAATTCACCCCTCCACTTT. It translates to CASSLQGVTNSPLHF.

The chain links TRBV29-1 to TRBJ1-2; no reliable D call. This CDR3 region has 12 residues. Per germline, CDR1 SQVTM and CDR2 ANQGSEA. V lost 5 bases and J 6 bases, leaving 13 bases between the germline ends. CDR3 sequence: CSVRPQAHGYTF. For the CDR3, the DNA is TGCAGCGTTCGGCCGCAGGCCCATGGCTACACCTTC. The whole variable domain, remainder taken from reference TRBV29-1 and TRBJ1-2, is SAVISQKPSRDICQRGTSLTIQCQVDSQVTMMFWYRQQPGQSLTLIATANQGSEATYESGFVIDKFPISRPNLTFSTLTVSNMSPEDSSIYLCSVRPQAHGYTFGSGTRLTVV.

CDR3 region: CASSLVNEQYF. The CDR3, as DNA: TGTGCCAGCAGCTTAGTTAACGAGCAGTACTTC. The chain is built from TRBV11-2 and TRBJ2-7, with unresolved D. Germline V gene data show CDR1 as SGHAT and CDR2 as FQNNGV. The CDR3 contains 11 residues. The V end was cut by 1 base, the J end by 5 bases, with 3 bases between.

Concerning this clone itself: Other DNA sequences in this sample translate to the same CDR3. The CDR3, as DNA: TGTGCCAGTAGTCCGTTCAATACGCAGTATTTT. The encoded protein is CASSPFNTQYF. The gene calls are TRBV19 and TRBJ2-3; D is undetermined. This CDR3 spans 11 amino acids. V was pared by 5 bases and J by 7 bases, with 7 bases between. Looked up from germline, CDR1 is LNHDA and CDR2 is SQIVND (reference sequence).

This chain links TRBV30 with TRBJ2-6; tentative D call: TRBD2 (5 bases). Germline V lookup: CDR1 GTSNPN, CDR2 SVGIG (reference sequence). This CDR3 has 13 amino acids. For the CDR3, the DNA is TGTGCTCGGAGGAAGGCTGGGGCCAACGTCCTGACTTTC. This codes for CARRKAGANVLTF. Based on the CDR3 plus reference TRBV30 and TRBJ2-6, the full variable domain is SQTIHQWPATLVQPVGSPLSLECTVEGTSNPNLYWYRQAAGRGLQLLFYSVGIGQISSEVPQNLSASRPQDRQFILSSKKLLLSDSGFYLCARRKAGANVLTFGAGSRLTVL.